This T cell receptor beta chain was identified in a study of blood T cell repertoires in COVID-19. Study at large: Samples taken during acute and convalescent COVID-19 were collected in the United States, Italy and Spain.

Generated by immunoSEQ multiplex PCR, the TCRdb table keeps only in-frame clones and is missing some. The table lists 190,000 or so clones, approximately 86% of them singletons. All enrollees were roughly 18 to 89 years old and from 20 to 30 US areas. Trimming left V 3 bases short and J 0 bases short, with 5 bases between. Germline V lookup: CDR1 SGHAT, CDR2 FQNNGV. The CDR3 totals 13 residues. The TCR sequence derives from a woman aged 25 to 39 who had recovered from COVID-19. The source material was PBMCs or T cells enriched from blood (not recorded which). The chain is built from TRBV11-2 and TRBJ1-1; D ambiguous. CDR3 sequence: CASSFYMNTEAFF. The CDR3 DNA follows: TGTGCCAGCAGCTTTTATATGAACACTGAAGCTTTCTTT.